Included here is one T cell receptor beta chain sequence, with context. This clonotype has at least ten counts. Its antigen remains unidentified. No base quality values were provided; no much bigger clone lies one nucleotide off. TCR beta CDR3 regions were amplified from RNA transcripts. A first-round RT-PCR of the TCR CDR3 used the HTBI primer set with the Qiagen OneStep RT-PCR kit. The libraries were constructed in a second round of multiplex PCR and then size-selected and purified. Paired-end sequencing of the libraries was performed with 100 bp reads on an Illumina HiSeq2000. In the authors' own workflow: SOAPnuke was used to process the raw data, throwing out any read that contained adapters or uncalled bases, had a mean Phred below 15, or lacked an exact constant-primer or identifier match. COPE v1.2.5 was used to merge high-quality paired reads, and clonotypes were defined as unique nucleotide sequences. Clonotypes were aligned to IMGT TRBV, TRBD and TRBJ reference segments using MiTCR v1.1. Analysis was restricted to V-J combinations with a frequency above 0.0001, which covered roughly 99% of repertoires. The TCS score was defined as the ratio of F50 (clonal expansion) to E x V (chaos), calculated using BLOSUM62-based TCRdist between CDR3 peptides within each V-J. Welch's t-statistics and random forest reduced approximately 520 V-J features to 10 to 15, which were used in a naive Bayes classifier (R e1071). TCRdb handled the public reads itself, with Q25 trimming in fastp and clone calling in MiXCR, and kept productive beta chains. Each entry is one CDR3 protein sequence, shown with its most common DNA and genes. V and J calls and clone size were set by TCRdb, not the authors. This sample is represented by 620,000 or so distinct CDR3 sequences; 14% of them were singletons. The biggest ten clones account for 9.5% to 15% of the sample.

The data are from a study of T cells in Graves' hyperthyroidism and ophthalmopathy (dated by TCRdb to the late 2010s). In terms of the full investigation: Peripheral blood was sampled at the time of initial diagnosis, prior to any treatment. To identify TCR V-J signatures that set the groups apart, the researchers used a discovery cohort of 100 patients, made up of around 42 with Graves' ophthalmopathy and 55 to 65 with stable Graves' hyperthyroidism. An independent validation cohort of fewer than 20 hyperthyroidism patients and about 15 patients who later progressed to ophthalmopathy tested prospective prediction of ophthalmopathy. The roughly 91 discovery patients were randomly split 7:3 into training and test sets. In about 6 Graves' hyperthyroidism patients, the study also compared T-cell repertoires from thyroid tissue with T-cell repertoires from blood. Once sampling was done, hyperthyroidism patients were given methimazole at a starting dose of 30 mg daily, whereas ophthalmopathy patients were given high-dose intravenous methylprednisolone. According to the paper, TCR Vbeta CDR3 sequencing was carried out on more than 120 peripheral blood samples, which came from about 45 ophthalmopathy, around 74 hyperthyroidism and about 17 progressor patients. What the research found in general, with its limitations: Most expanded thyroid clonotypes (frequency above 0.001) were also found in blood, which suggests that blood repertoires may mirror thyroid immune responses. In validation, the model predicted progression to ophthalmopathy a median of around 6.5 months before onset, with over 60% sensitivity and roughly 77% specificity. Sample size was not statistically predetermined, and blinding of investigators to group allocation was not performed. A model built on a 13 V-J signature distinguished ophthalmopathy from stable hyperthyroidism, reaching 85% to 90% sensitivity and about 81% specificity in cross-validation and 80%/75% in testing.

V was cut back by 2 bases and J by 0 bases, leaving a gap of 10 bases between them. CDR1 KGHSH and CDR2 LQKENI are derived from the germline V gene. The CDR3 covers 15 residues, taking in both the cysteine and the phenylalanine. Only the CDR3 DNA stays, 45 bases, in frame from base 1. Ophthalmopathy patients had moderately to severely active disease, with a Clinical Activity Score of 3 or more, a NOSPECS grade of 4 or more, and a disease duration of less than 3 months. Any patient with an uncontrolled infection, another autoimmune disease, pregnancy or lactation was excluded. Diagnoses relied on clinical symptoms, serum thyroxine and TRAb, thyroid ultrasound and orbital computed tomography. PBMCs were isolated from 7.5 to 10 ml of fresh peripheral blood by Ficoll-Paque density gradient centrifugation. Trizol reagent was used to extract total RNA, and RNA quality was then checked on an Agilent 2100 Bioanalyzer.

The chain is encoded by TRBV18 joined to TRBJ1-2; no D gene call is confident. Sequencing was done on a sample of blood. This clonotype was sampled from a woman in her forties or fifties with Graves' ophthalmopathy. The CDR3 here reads CASSPKGGSNYGYTF. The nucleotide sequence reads TGTGCCAGCTCACCAAAAGGAGGATCTAACTATGGCTACACCTTC.